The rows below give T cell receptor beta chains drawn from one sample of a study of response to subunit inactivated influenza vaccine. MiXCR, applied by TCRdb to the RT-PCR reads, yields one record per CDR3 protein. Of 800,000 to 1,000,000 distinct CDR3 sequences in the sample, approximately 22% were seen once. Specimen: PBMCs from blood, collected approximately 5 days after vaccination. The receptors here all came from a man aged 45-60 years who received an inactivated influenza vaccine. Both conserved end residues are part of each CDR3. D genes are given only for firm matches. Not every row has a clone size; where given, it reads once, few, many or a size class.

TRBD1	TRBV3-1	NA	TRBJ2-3	CASSNGQGKVTQYF	TGTGCCAGCAGCAACGGACAGGGGAAGGTCACGCAGTATTTT
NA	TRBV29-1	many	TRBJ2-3	CSVVSSSSTDTQYF	TGCAGCGTTGTTTCCAGCTCTAGCACAGATACGCAGTATTTT
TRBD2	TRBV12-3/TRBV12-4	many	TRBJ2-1	CASSLDGGGYNEQFF	TGTGCCAGCAGTTTAGACGGGGGAGGGTACAATGAGCAGTTCTTC
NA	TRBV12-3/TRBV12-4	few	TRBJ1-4	CASSFYGANEKLFF	TGTGCCAGCAGTTTCTATGGAGCTAATGAAAAACTGTTTTTT
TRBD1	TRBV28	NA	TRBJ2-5	CASSFRGLGETQYF	TGTGCCAGCAGTTTTAGGGGGCTGGGAGAGACCCAGTACTTC
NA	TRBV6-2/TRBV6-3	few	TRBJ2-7	CASSYRGPRRPYEQYF	TGTGCCAGCAGTTACAGGGGACCGCGAAGGCCCTACGAGCAGTACTTC
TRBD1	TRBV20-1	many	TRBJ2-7	CSANNAGTGGEQYF	TGCAGTGCAAACAACGCCGGGACAGGGGGCGAGCAGTACTTC
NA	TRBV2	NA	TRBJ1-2	CASSERNNYGYTF	TGTGCCAGCAGTGAACGGAACAACTATGGCTACACCTTC
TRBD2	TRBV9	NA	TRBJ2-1	CASSLSGLAGVDEQFF	TGTGCCAGCAGCTTGAGCGGACTAGCGGGAGTTGATGAGCAGTTCTTC
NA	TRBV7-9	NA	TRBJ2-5	CASSLVVTGMETQYF	TGTGCCAGCAGCTTAGTCGTAACAGGGATGGAGACCCAGTACTTC
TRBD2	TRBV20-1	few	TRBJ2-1	CSAHLLAGNRDEQFF	TGCAGTGCCCACTTACTAGCGGGAAATAGAGATGAGCAGTTCTTC
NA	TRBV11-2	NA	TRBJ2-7	CASSLPAGRNRYEQYF	TGTGCCAGCAGCTTACCGGCGGGGAGGAATAGGTACGAGCAGTACTTC
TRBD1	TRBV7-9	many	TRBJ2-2	CASSPLQGSGELFF	TGTGCCAGCAGCCCTTTACAGGGGTCCGGGGAGCTGTTTTTT
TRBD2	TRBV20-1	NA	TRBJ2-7	CSARESGGPYEQYF	TGCAGTGCTAGAGAGAGCGGGGGCCCCTACGAGCAGTACTTC
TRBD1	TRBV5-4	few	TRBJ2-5	CASSQPGQGLGETQYF	TGTGCCAGCAGCCAACCGGGACAGGGACTCGGCGAGACCCAGTACTTC
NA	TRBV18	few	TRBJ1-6	CASSPDRQGYSPLHF	TGTGCCAGCTCACCGGATCGGCAGGGGTATTCACCCCTCCACTTT
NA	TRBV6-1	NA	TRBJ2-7	CASSEQVGAYEQYF	TGTGCCAGCAGTGAACAGGTTGGCGCCTACGAGCAGTACTTC
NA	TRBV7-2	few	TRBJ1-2	CASSLDLGGYYGYTF	TGTGCCAGCAGCTTAGACCTGGGGGGATATTATGGCTACACCTTC
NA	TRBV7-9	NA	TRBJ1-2	CASSSPGRFNYGYTF	TGTGCCAGCAGCTCTCCTGGCAGATTTAACTATGGCTACACCTTC
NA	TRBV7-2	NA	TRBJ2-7	CASSLIQGHEQYF	TGTGCCAGCAGCTTAATCCAGGGTCACGAGCAGTACTTC
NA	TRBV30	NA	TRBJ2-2	CAWSRRAGTNTGELFF	TGTGCCTGGAGTAGACGCGCGGGAACGAACACCGGGGAGCTGTTTTTT
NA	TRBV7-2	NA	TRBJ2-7	CASSLIEGRNYEQYF	TGTGCCAGCAGCCTCATTGAGGGCCGGAACTACGAGCAGTACTTC
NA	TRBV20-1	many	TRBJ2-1	CSARSGLGNEQFF	TGCAGTGCTAGGAGCGGCTTGGGCAATGAGCAGTTCTTC
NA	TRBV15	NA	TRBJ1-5	CATSRDRAGNQPQHF	TGTGCCACCAGCAGAGATAGGGCAGGCAATCAGCCCCAGCATTTT
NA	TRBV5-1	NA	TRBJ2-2	CASSSYPDSTGELFF	TGCGCCAGCAGCTCCTACCCCGACAGCACCGGGGAGCTGTTTTTT
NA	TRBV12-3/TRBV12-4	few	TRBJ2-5	CASSDTGSETQYF	TGTGCCAGCAGTGATACAGGGTCCGAGACCCAGTACTTC
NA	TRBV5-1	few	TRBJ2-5	CASSPSGGNQETQYF	TGCGCCAGCAGCCCGTCCGGGGGAAACCAAGAGACCCAGTACTTC
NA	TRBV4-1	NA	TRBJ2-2	CASSPSFTGELFF	TGCGCCAGCAGCCCTTCATTTACCGGGGAGCTGTTTTTT
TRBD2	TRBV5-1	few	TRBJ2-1	CASSTEGGAHNEQFF	TGCGCCAGCAGCACGGAGGGAGGGGCTCACAATGAGCAGTTCTTC
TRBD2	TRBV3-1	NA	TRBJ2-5	CASSQDRLAGGLVETQYF	TGTGCCAGCAGCCAAGATAGACTAGCGGGGGGGCTTGTAGAGACCCAGTACTTC
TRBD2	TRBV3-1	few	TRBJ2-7	CASSRGLAGVYEQYF	TGTGCCAGCAGCCGTGGACTAGCGGGAGTCTACGAGCAGTACTTC
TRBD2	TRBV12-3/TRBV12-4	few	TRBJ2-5	CASNLAGGRQETQYF	TGTGCCAGCAACCTAGCGGGGGGGCGCCAAGAGACCCAGTACTTC
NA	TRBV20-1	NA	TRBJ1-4	CSASRAPTNEKLFF	TGCAGTGCTAGCCGAGCTCCAACTAATGAAAAACTGTTTTTT
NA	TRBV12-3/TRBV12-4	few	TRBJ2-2	CAIWQGLGTGELFF	TGTGCCATCTGGCAGGGGTTGGGCACCGGGGAGCTGTTTTTT
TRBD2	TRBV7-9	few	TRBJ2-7	CASRQTGLAGHYEQYF	TGTGCCAGCAGACAAACTGGACTAGCGGGGCACTACGAGCAGTACTTC
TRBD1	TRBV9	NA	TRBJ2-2	CASSVAKDRRNTGELFF	TGTGCCAGCAGCGTAGCGAAGGACAGGCGGAACACCGGGGAGCTGTTTTTT
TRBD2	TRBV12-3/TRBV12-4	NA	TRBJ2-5	CASSLTSGIRETQYF	TGTGCCAGCAGTTTAACTAGCGGGATACGAGAGACCCAGTACTTC
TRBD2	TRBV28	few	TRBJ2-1	CASSGGGPPDNEQFF	TGTGCCAGCAGTGGGGGAGGGCCCCCTGACAATGAGCAGTTCTTC
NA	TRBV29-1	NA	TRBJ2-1	CSVVVGGLYNEQFF	TGCAGCGTTGTTGTGGGGGGCCTATACAATGAGCAGTTCTTC
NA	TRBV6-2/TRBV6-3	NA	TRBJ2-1	CASSSGPRNEQFF	TGTGCCAGCAGTTCAGGGCCAAGGAATGAGCAGTTCTTC